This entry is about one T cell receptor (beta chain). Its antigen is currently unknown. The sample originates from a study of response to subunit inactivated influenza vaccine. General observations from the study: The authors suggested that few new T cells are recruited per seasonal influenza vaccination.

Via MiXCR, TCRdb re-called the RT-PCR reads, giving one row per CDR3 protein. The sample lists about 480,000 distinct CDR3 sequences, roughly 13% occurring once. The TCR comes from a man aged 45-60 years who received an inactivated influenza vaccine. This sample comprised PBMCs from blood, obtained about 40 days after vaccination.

The CDR3 DNA follows: TGTGCCAGCAGCCACTGGACAGGGACCCCTCCCTACGAGCAGTACTTC. This codes for CASSHWTGTPPYEQYF. The V gene is TRBV7-9, the J gene TRBJ2-7; TRBD1 matches 8 bases. With V trimmed by 5 bases and J by 2 bases, 11 bases remained unmatched. Germline CDR1 reads SEHNR; CDR2 reads FQNEAQ (reference sequence). The CDR3 consists of 16 residues.